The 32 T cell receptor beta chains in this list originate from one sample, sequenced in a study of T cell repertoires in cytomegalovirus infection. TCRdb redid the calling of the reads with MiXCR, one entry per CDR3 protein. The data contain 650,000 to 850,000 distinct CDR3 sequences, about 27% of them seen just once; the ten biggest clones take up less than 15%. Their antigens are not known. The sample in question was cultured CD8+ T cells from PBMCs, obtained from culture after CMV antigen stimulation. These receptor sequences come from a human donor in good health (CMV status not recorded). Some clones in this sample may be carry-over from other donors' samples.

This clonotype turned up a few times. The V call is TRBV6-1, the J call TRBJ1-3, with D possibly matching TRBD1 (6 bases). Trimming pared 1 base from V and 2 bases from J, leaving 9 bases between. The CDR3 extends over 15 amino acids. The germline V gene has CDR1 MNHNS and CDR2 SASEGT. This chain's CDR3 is CASSEVWTAGNTIYF. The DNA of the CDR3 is TGTGCCAGCAGTGAAGTGTGGACAGCTGGAAACACCATATATTTT.

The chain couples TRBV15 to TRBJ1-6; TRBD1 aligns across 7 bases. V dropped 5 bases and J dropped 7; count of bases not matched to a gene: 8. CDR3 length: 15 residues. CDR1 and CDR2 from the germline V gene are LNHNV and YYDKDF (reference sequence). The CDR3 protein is CATSGQGGGNSPLHF. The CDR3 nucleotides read TGTGCCACCAGCGGTCAGGGGGGGGGCAATTCACCCCTCCACTTT.

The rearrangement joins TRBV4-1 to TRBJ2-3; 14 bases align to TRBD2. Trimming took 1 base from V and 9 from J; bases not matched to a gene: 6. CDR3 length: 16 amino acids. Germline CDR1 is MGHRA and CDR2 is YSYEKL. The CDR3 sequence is CASSQGGLAGGRTQYF. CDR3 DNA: TGCGCCAGCAGCCAAGGCGGACTAGCGGGGGGCCGCACGCAGTATTTT.

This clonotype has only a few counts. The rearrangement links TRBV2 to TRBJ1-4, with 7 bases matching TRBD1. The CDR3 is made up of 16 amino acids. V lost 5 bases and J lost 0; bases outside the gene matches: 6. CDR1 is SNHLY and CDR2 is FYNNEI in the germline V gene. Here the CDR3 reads CASSSGQLSTNEKLFF. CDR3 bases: TGTGCCAGCAGTTCGGGACAGCTATCAACTAATGAAAAACTGTTTTTT.

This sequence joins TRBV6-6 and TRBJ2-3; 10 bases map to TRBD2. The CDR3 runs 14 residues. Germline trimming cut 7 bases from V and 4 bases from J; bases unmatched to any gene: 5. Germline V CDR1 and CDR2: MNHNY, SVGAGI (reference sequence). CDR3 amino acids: CASISGGDADTQYF. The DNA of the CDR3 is TGTGCCAGCATAAGCGGGGGGGACGCAGATACGCAGTATTTT.

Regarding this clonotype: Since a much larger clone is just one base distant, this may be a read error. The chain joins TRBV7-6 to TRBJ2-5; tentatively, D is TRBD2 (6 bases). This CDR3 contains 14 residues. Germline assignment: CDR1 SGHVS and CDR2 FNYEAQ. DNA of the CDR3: TGTGCCAGCAGCTTAGCGGGGGGAGGAGAGGCCCAGTACTTC. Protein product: CASSLAGGGEAQYF. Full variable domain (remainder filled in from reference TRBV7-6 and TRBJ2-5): GAGVSQSPRYKVTKRGQDVALRCDPISGHVSLYWYRQALGQGPEFLTYFNYEAQQDKSGLPNDRFSAERPEGSISTLTIQRTEQRDSAMYRCASSLAGGGEAQYFGPGTRLLVL.

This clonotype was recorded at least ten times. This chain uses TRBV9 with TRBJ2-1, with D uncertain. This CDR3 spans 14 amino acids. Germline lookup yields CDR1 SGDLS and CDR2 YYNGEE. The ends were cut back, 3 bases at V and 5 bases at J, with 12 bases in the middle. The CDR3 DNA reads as TGTGCCAGCAGCGGCCGGACGGCCAACAATGAGCAGTTCTTC. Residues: CASSGRTANNEQFF.

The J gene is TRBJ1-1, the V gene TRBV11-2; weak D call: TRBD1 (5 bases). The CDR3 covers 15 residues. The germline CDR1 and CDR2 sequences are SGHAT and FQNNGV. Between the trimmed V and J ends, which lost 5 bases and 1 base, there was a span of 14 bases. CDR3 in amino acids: CASSTADRTNTEAFF. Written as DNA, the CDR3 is TGTGCCAGCAGCACCGCTGACAGAACGAACACTGAAGCTTTCTTT.

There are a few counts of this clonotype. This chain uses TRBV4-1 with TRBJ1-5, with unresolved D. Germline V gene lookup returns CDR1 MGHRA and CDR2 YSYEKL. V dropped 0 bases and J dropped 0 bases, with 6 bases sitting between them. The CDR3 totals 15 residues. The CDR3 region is CASSQDSYSNQPQHF. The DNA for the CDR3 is TGCGCCAGCAGCCAAGACAGTTATAGCAATCAGCCCCAGCATTTT.

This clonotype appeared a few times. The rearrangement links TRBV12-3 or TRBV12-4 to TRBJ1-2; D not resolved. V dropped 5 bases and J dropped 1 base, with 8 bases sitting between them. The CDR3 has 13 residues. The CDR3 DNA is TGTGCCAGCAGTATTACATATAACTATGGCTACACCTTC. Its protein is CASSITYNYGYTF.

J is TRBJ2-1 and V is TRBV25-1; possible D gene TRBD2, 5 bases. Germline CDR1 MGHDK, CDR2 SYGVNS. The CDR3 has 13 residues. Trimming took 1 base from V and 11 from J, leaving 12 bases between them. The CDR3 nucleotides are TGTGCCAGCAGTGAATTTAAGACGGGAAAGCAGTTCTTC. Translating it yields CASSEFKTGKQFF.

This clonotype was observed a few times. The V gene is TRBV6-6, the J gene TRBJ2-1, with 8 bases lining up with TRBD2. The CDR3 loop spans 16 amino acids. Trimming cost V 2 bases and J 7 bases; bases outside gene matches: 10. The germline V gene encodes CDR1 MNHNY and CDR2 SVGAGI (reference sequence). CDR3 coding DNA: TGTGCCAGCAGTTACCCTACTAGCGGTCGTAGGAATGAGCAGTTCTTC. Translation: CASSYPTSGRRNEQFF.

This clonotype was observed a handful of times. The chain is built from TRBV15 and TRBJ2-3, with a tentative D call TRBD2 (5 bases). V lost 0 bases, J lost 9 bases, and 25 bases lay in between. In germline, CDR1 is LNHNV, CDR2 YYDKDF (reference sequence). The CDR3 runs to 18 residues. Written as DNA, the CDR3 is TGTGCCACCAGCAGAGATGCAACGGGTGGGAGATCCCAGAAAACGCAGTATTTT. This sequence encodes CATSRDATGGRSQKTQYF.

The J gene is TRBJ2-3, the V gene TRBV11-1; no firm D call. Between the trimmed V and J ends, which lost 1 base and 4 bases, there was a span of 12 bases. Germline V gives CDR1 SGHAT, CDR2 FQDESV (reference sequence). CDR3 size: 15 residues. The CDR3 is CASSLEGDFADTQYF. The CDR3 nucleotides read TGTGCCAGCAGCTTAGAAGGTGATTTCGCAGATACGCAGTATTTT.

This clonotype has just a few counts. CDR3 nucleotides: TGTGCCAGCAGTACCTACAGGGGGCAAAATGAGCAGTTCTTC. Translation gives CASSTYRGQNEQFF. The chain is built from TRBV27 and TRBJ2-1; 9 bases are a match to TRBD1. With 5 bases clipped from V and 7 bases from J, the junction kept 6 bases outside the gene matches. The CDR3 loop spans 14 amino acids. CDR1 and CDR2 from the germline V gene are MNHEY and SMNVEV (reference sequence).

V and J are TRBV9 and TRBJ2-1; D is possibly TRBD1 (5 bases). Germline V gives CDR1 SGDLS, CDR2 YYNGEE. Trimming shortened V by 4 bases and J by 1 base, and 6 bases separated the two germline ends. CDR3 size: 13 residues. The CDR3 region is CASSRQSYNEQFF. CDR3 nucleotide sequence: TGTGCCAGCAGCAGACAGTCCTACAATGAGCAGTTCTTC.

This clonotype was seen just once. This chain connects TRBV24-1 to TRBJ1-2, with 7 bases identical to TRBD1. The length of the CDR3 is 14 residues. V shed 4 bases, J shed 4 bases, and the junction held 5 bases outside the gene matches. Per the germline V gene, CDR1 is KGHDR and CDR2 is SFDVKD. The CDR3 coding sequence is TGTGCCACCAGTGACGACGGGACAGTCTATGGCTACACCTTC. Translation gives CATSDDGTVYGYTF.

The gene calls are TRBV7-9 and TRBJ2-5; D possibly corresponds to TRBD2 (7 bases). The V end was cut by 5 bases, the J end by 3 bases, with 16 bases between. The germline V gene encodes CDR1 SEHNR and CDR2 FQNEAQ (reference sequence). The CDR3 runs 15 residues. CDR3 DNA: TGTGCCAGCAGCCTTACGGGGGGCCGGGAAGAGACCCAGTACTTC. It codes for CASSLTGGREETQYF.

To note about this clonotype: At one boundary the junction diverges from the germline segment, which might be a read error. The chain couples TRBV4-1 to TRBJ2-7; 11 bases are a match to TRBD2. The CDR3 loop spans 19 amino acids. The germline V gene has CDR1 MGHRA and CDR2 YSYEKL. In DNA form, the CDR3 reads TGTGCCAGCAGCCAAGATCAGGCGTGGCTAGCGGGGGGCATCTACGAGCAGTACTTC. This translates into CASSQDQAWLAGGIYEQYF.

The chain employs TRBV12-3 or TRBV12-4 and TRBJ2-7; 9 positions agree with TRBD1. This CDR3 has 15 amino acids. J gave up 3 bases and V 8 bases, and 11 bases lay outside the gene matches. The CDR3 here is CASGRDRAQIYEQYF. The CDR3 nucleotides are TGTGCCAGCGGCCGGGACAGGGCCCAAATCTACGAGCAGTACTTC.

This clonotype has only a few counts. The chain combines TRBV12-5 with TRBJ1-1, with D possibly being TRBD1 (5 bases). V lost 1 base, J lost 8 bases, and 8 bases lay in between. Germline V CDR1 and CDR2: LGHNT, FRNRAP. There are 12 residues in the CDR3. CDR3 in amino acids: CASGLGTREAFF. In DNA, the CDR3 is TGTGCTAGTGGTTTGGGGACAAGGGAAGCTTTCTTT.

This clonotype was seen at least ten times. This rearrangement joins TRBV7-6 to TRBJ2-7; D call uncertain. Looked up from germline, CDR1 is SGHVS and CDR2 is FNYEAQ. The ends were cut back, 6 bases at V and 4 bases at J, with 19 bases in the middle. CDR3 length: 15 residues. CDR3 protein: CASSPDIFAEYEQYF. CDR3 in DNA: TGTGCCAGCAGTCCAGATATTTTCGCGGAGTACGAGCAGTACTTC. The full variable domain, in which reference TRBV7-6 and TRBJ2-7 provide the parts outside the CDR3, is GAGVSQSPRYKVTKRGQDVALRCDPISGHVSLYWYRQALGQGPEFLTYFNYEAQQDKSGLPNDRFSAERPEGSISTLTIQRTEQRDSAMYRCASSPDIFAEYEQYFGPGTRLTVT.

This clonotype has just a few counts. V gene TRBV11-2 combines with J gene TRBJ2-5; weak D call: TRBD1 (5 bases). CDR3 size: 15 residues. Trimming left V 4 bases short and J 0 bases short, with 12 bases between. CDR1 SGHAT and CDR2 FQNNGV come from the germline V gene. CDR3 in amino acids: CASSSGHHYQETQYF. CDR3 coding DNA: TGTGCCAGCAGCTCTGGACACCATTACCAAGAGACCCAGTACTTC. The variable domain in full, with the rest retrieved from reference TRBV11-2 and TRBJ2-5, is EAGVAQSPRYKIIEKRQSVAFWCNPISGHATLYWYQQILGQGPKLLIQFQNNGVVDDSQLPKDRFSAERLKGVDSTLKIQPAKLEDSAVYLCASSSGHHYQETQYFGPGTRLLVL.

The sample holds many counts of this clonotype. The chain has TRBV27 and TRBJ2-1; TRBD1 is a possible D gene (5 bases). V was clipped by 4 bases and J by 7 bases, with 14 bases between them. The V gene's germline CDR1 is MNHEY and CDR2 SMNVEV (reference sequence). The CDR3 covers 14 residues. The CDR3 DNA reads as TGTGCCAGCAGTTCCCTGCTGGGGCTGAATGAGCAGTTCTTC. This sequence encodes CASSSLLGLNEQFF.

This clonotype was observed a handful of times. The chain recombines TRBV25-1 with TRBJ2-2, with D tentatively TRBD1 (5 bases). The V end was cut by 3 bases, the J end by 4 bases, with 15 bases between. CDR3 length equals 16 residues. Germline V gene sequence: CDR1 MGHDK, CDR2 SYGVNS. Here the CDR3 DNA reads TGTGCCAGCAGTGATTCAATGGCAGGGTTCACCGGGGAGCTGTTTTTT. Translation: CASSDSMAGFTGELFF.

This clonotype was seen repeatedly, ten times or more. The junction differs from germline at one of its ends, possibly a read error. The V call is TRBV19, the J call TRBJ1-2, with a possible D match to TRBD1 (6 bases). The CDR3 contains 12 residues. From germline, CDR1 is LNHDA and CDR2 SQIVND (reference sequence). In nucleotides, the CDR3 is TGTGCCAGTAGCTACAGCCGGGACACCTTGTCGTTC. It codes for CASSYSRDTLSF.

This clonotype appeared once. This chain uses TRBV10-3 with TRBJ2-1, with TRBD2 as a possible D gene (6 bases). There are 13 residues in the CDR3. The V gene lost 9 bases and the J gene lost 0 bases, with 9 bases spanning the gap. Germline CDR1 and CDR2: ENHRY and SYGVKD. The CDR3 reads CAIRLDSYNEQFF. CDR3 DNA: TGTGCCATTCGACTAGACTCCTACAATGAGCAGTTCTTC.

DNA for the CDR3: TGTGCCAGCAGCTTATGGCGAGATACGCAGTATTTT. Its protein product is CASSLWRDTQYF. V usage is TRBV7-9 and J usage is TRBJ2-3; D remains unclear. The CDR3 has 12 amino acids. V was trimmed by 2 bases and J by 5 bases, leaving 5 bases between them. CDR1 and CDR2 from the germline V gene are SEHNR and FQNEAQ (reference sequence).

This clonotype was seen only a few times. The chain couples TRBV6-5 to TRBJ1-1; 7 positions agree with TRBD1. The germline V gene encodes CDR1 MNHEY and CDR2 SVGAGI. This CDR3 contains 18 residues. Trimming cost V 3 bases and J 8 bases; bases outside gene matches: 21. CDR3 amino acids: CASSYGSYGQADGSEAFF. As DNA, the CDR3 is TGTGCCAGCAGTTATGGAAGTTACGGACAGGCCGATGGAAGCGAAGCTTTCTTT.

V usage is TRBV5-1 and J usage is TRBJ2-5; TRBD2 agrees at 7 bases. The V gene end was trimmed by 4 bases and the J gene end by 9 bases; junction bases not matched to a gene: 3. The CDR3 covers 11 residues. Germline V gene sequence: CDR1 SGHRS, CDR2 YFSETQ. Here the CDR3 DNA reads TGCGCCAGCAGCAGGGAGGGAGCCCAGTACTTC. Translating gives CASSREGAQYF.

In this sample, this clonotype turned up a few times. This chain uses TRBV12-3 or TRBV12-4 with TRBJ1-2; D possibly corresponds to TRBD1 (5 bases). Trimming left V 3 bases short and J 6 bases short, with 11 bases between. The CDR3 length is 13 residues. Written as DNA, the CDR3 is TGTGCCAGCAGTTTTGCAGGGACCAATGGCTACACCTTC. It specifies CASSFAGTNGYTF.

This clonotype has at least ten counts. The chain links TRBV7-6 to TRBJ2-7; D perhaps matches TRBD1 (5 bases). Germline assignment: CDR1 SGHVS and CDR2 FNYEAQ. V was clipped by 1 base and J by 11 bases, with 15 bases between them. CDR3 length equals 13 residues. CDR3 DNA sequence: TGTGCCAGCAGCTTAGGGGGCCAGGTTAACGAGTACTTC. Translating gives CASSLGGQVNEYF.